This T cell receptor (beta chain) comes out of a study of blood T cell repertoires in COVID-19 (dated by TCRdb to about 2020). For the study in its entirety: Samples from collaborators originated in the United States, Italy and Spain and spanned both the acute and convalescent phases of COVID-19. The material from the prospective study consisted of cDNA or gDNA derived from T cells, B-cell-depleted T cells, or PBMCs. The dataset comprised deeply sampled blood TCRbeta repertoires from subjects exposed to, actively infected with, or recovered from COVID-19. The repertoires were released in a freely available public database meant as a resource for research on the immune response to SARS-CoV-2. Samples were obtained from the ongoing ImmuneRACE study (first 160 participants) and from over 1,000 subjects provided by 6 global collaborators. A de-identified subject ID, COVID-19 status, age in years and sex were almost always included in the sample metadata. Where available, HLA class I and class II types were obtained from metadata supplied by the sample provider rather than from assay-based typing.

Looking up the germline V gene (reference sequence) yields CDR1 MNHEY and CDR2 SMNVEV. Relative to germline, V is 6 bases shorter and J is 4 bases shorter, with 9 bases between their ends. Inclusive of the bounding cysteine and phenylalanine, the CDR3 is 12 residues long. Kept here is only the CDR3 DNA, which spans 36 bases and is read in frame from base 1. A word on this clone: What antigen it recognizes has not been identified. The input lacks base qualities; no much larger clone sits a single base away.

Overall study outcomes, separate from this receptor: The amount of clinical and demographic metadata varied by source and participant and was provided uncurated.

One collaborating source in Seattle enrolled patients while the patients were actively infected and followed the patients over time throughout the course of disease. Each collaborating institution followed its own protocols to collect whole blood in K2EDTA tubes. For TCRbeta analysis, collaborator samples were shipped as frozen whole blood, as isolated PBMCs, or as DNA extracted from either sample type. The immunoSEQ Assay, a bias-controlled multiplex PCR, was used to amplify TCRbeta CDR3 regions from genomic DNA. Turning to the authors' computational methods: The number of nucleated cells in each sample was estimated by amplification of reference gene primers within the assay. Sequence reads were collapsed and filtered to measure the absolute abundance of every unique TCRbeta CDR3 rearrangement. For each sample, productive Simpson clonality was calculated as the square root of Simpson's diversity index over productive rearrangements. This is the immuneACCESS table as TCRdb keeps it, with only in-frame sequences that have V and J called. A part of the clones is gone; compared with another copy, unresolved V genes explain less than half, and the rest is unexplained. For V, J and clone size, that table is used; D and trimming come from the DNA. Recorded for this sample are fewer than 350,000 clones; around nine tenths of them occurred a single time. Less than 15% of the sample lies in the top ten.

The TCR comes from an older woman with COVID-19, enrolled during active disease. Sequenced sample: peripheral blood. The chain is assembled from TRBV27 and TRBJ1-2; D gene: possibly TRBD1, on 5 matching bases. The CDR3: CASRRTPYGYTF. The DNA is as follows: TGTGCCAGCAGGAGGACACCCTATGGCTACACCTTC.